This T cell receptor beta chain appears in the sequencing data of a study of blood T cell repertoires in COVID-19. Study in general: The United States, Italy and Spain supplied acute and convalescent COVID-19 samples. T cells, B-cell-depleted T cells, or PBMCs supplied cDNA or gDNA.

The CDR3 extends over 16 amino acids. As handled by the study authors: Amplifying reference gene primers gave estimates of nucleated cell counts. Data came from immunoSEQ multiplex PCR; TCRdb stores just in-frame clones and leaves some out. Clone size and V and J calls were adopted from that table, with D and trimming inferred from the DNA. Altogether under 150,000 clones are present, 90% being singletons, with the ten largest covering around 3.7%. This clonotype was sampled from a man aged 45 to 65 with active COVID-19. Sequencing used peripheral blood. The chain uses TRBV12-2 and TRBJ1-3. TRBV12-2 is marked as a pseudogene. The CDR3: CASRLDRGASGNTIYF. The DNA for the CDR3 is TGTGCAAGTCGCCTAGATCGGGGGGCCTCGGGAAACACCATATATTTT.